These 32 T cell receptor beta chains were sequenced from one sample in a study of identical twins. TCRdb re-derived calls from the 5' RACE reads in MiXCR, one entry per CDR3 protein. The sample holds 200,000 or so distinct CDR3 sequences; 6.5% to 8.5% are singletons and the top ten take 1.9%. The data were also submitted as part of a second study, on yellow fever vaccine responses in identical twins.

Sequenced material: memory (CD45RO+) T cells sorted from blood. The receptors were sampled from a woman between 18 and 29 years old in good health.

This clonotype has ten or more counts. The chain combines TRBV4-2 with TRBJ1-6, with 10 bases identical to TRBD1. CDR3 length equals 16 residues. Looked up from germline, CDR1 is LGHNA and CDR2 is YNFKEQ. V shed 0 bases, J shed 10 bases, and the junction held 6 bases outside the gene matches. DNA for the CDR3: TGTGCCAGCAGCCAAGAAATAGGACAGGGGGGATCACCCCTCCACTTT. Protein: CASSQEIGQGGSPLHF.

The sample holds a few counts of this clonotype. The rearrangement links TRBV21-1 to TRBJ2-7; TRBD2 is the table's D call, not checked against the DNA. TRBV21-1 is a pseudogene. CDR3 size: 12 residues. CDR3 nucleotide sequence: TGTGCCAGCAAGGGCACTAGCCACGAGCAGTACTTC. This translates into CASKGTSHEQYF.

The chain uses TRBV10-2 and TRBJ2-5; a possible D gene is TRBD2 (6 bases). The CDR3 length is 14 residues. The germline V gene has CDR1 WSHSY and CDR2 SAAADI. Trimming shortened V by 6 bases and J by 5 bases, and 16 bases separated the two germline ends. CDR3 sequence (DNA): TGCGCCAGCAGCGCGACTAGGTCGGGTGAGACCCAGTACTTC. Its protein is CASSATRSGETQYF.

This clonotype has only a few counts. The chain is built from TRBV3-1 and TRBJ2-2, with D unresolved. This CDR3 comprises 11 residues. Trimming shortened V by 7 bases and J by 6 bases, and 6 bases separated the two germline ends. Germline V gene data show CDR1 as LGHDT and CDR2 as YNNKEL (reference sequence). CDR3 DNA sequence: TGTGCCAGCAAGCATGCCGGGGAGCTGTTTTTT. This codes for CASKHAGELFF.

This clonotype was detected a few times. The chain links TRBV20-1 to TRBJ2-5, with a tentative D call TRBD2 (5 bases). Trimming took off 8 bases at V and 5 bases at J, with 12 bases between the two ends. The CDR3 totals 11 residues. CDR1 is DFQATT, CDR2 SNEGSKA, per germline (reference sequence). The CDR3 bases are TGCAGTCCCCGCCGAGGGGAGACCCAGTACTTC. Its translation: CSPRRGETQYF.

The sample holds a few counts of this clonotype. The chain joins TRBV9 to TRBJ2-5, with TRBD2 matching over 13 bases. J gave up 5 bases and V 0 bases, and 4 bases lay outside the gene matches. The CDR3 extends over 16 amino acids. Germline CDR1 reads SGDLS; CDR2 reads YYNGEE. The DNA of the CDR3 is TGTGCCAGCAGCGTAGGGACTAGCGGGAGTATGGAGACCCAGTACTTC. Translation: CASSVGTSGSMETQYF.

This clonotype was seen ten or more times. The V and J genes are TRBV14 and TRBJ1-5; D not resolved. Trimming removed 4 bases from V and 4 bases from J, with 8 bases in between. The CDR3 covers 13 residues. CDR1 and CDR2 from the germline V gene are SGHDN and FVKESK. The CDR3 protein is CASSRTVNQPQHF. DNA of the CDR3: TGTGCCAGCAGCCGGACGGTTAATCAGCCCCAGCATTTT.

The V gene is TRBV5-1, the J gene TRBJ2-5; 10 bases are a match to TRBD2. There are 17 residues in the CDR3. Germline CDR1 reads SGHRS; CDR2 reads YFSETQ. V lost 2 bases, J lost 2 bases, and 9 bases stayed unmatched. CDR3 sequence reads: CASSLGSTSGYQETQYF. CDR3 in DNA: TGCGCCAGCAGCTTAGGATCGACTAGCGGGTATCAAGAGACCCAGTACTTC.

This clonotype showed up many times. This sequence joins TRBV21-1 and TRBJ2-1; TRBD2 is the table's D call, not checked against the DNA. TRBV21-1 is a listed pseudogene. The CDR3 consists of 15 residues. CDR3 nucleotide sequence: TGTGCCAGCAGCAAATACGGCGAGGGAAACAATGAGCAGTTCTTC. Residues: CASSKYGEGNNEQFF.

This clonotype was seen at least ten times. V and J are TRBV20-1 and TRBJ2-3; no firm D call. Germline CDR1 is DFQATT and CDR2 is SNEGSKA (reference sequence). The CDR3 has 12 residues. Deletions cut 5 bases from V and 2 bases from J, with 8 bases between. As DNA, the CDR3 is TGCAGTGCTGTACAATACACAGATACGCAGTATTTT. It codes for CSAVQYTDTQYF.

This clonotype was seen a few times. The chain employs TRBV4-2 and TRBJ2-3; no firm D call. Trimming stripped 0 bases from V and 3 bases from J, with 10 bases between. The CDR3 totals 15 residues. Per the germline V gene, CDR1 is LGHNA and CDR2 is YNFKEQ. The CDR3 protein is CASSQERIKTDTQYF. CDR3 nucleotide sequence: TGTGCCAGCAGCCAAGAAAGGATAAAGACAGATACGCAGTATTTT.

The sample holds many counts of this clonotype. This chain uses TRBV21-1 with TRBJ2-1; the table's D call, TRBD2, has no DNA check behind it. TRBV21-1 is shown as a pseudogene. The CDR3 totals 13 residues. For the CDR3, the DNA is TGTGCCAGCAGCAAAGACGCGGAGCGGGAGCAGTTCTTC. Residues: CASSKDAEREQFF.

V is TRBV7-2 and J is TRBJ2-7; a weak D match, TRBD1 (6 bases). In germline, CDR1 is SGHTA, CDR2 FQGNSA. The CDR3 has 15 amino acids. Trimming stripped 0 bases from V and 3 bases from J, with 12 bases between. The CDR3 DNA sequence: TGTGCCAGCAGCTTAGCTCAGGGGATGGTCTACGAGCAGTACTTC. As protein: CASSLAQGMVYEQYF. Full variable domain (missing parts from reference TRBV7-2 and TRBJ2-7): GAGVSQSPSNKVTEKGKDVELRCDPISGHTALYWYRQSLGQGLEFLIYFQGNSAPDKSGLPSDRFSAERTGGSVSTLTIQRTQQEDSAVYLCASSLAQGMVYEQYFGPGTRLTVT.

Many counts were recorded for this clonotype. The chain uses TRBV29-1 and TRBJ2-7, with a possible D match to TRBD1 (5 bases). The CDR3 is 15 residues long. Germline lookup yields CDR1 SQVTM and CDR2 ANQGSEA. CDR3 loop: CGIKLERQGAREQYF. The CDR3 region has the DNA TGCGGAATTAAGCTCGAGAGGCAGGGTGCACGGGAGCAGTACTTC.

The CDR3 loop is CASSQDWRTANEQFF. In DNA, the CDR3 is TGTGCCAGCAGCCAAGATTGGAGGACAGCAAATGAGCAGTTCTTC. This rearrangement joins TRBV3-1 to TRBJ2-1, with D tentatively TRBD1 (6 bases). Germline CDR1 LGHDT, CDR2 YNNKEL (reference sequence). CDR3 length: 15 residues. V was trimmed by 0 bases and J by 7 bases, leaving 13 bases between them.

A few counts support this clonotype. V usage is TRBV7-2 and J usage is TRBJ2-1; D possibly corresponds to TRBD1 (6 bases). The CDR3 runs to 14 residues. Trimming took 6 bases from V and 4 from J, leaving 13 bases between them. Looked up from germline, CDR1 is SGHTA and CDR2 is FQGNSA. The CDR3 region has the DNA TGTGCCAGCAGTCAAAGGGGGATTTACAATGAGCAGTTCTTC. Translated: CASSQRGIYNEQFF.

At least ten counts were recorded for this clonotype. This sequence joins TRBV6-6 and TRBJ2-3; D is perhaps TRBD2 (5 bases). CDR1 MNHNY and CDR2 SVGAGI come from the germline V gene (reference sequence). CDR3 length: 12 amino acids. Trimming stripped 5 bases from V and 13 bases from J, with 16 bases between. The CDR3 nucleotides are TGTGCCAGCAGTCCACGACTAACCGGGGAGTATTTT. As protein: CASSPRLTGEYF.

This clonotype was seen a few times. This chain uses TRBV5-6 with TRBJ2-7, with TRBD1 matching 7 bases. After removal of 4 bases from V and 5 bases from J, the junction contained 12 bases not matched to a gene. The CDR3 covers 15 residues. Germline lookup yields CDR1 SGHDT and CDR2 YYEEEE. The CDR3 bases are TGTGCCAGCAGCCGTACAGGGGCATTTGGCGACGAGCAGTACTTC. This translates into CASSRTGAFGDEQYF.

The chain recombines TRBV28 with TRBJ1-2; D uncertain. The length of the CDR3 is 8 residues. Germline assignment: CDR1 MDHEN and CDR2 SYDVKM. Trimming shortened V by 8 bases and J by 7 bases, and 2 bases separated the two germline ends. CDR3 loop: CASGGYTF. The CDR3, as DNA: TGTGCCAGCGGTGGCTACACCTTC.

This clonotype was counted many times. This chain uses TRBV4-2 with TRBJ2-7; unclear D gene. The CDR3 is 14 residues long. Germline V gene data show CDR1 as LGHNA and CDR2 as YNFKEQ. The V and J ends lost 0 bases and 2 bases respectively, with 8 bases between them. DNA of the CDR3: TGTGCCAGCAGCCAAGATCGGCTGGCCTACGAGCAGTACTTC. Amino acid sequence: CASSQDRLAYEQYF.

This clonotype occurred a few times. The genes are TRBV4-2 and TRBJ2-2; 8 positions agree with TRBD1. The V gene end was trimmed by 1 base and the J gene end by 5 bases; junction bases not matched to a gene: 9. CDR3 length: 17 residues. Germline loops: CDR1 LGHNA, CDR2 YNFKEQ. CDR3 sequence (DNA): TGTGCCAGCAGCCAAGTTGGGCAACAGGGGGGAACCGGGGAGCTGTTTTTT. This codes for CASSQVGQQGGTGELFF.

This clonotype was seen a few times. The J gene is TRBJ1-1, the V gene TRBV7-3; D call uncertain. Trimming cost V 5 bases and J 4 bases, with 11 bases left between them. In germline, CDR1 is SGHTA, CDR2 FQGTGA. The CDR3 extends over 13 amino acids. The CDR3 DNA is TGTGCCAGCAGCCTGAGGATGGGCACTGAAGCTTTCTTT. As protein: CASSLRMGTEAFF.

This clonotype was found a few times. The chain links TRBV7-9 to TRBJ1-1; possibly TRBD1 for D (6 bases). Trimming left V 5 bases short and J 5 bases short, with 18 bases between. The germline CDR1 and CDR2 sequences are SEHNR and FQNEAQ (reference sequence). The CDR3 covers 15 residues. In nucleotides, the CDR3 is TGTGCCAGCAGCCCGAAGGGCCAGGGGATGACTGAAGCTTTCTTT. Protein sequence: CASSPKGQGMTEAFF.

This clonotype was seen many times. V is TRBV5-1 and J is TRBJ2-3; 9 nucleotides match TRBD1. The germline V gene has CDR1 SGHRS and CDR2 YFSETQ. The CDR3 runs 15 residues. V lost 4 bases and J lost 1; bases outside the gene matches: 4. As DNA, the CDR3 is TGCGCCAGCAGCCCCCGGACAGGGGGCACAGATACGCAGTATTTT. This translates into CASSPRTGGTDTQYF.

J is TRBJ2-1 and V is TRBV11-2, with 7 bases fitting TRBD2. V lost 5 bases to trimming and J lost 7 bases; unmatched junction nucleotides: 11. This CDR3 has 15 amino acids. Germline CDR1 reads SGHAT; CDR2 reads FQNNGV. As DNA, the CDR3 is TGTGCCAGCAGCCAAGGACTAGAGCCAGGGAATGAGCAGTTCTTC. Translated: CASSQGLEPGNEQFF.

As for this clonotype: A much bigger clone sits one base away, suggesting this may be a read error. The chain uses TRBV7-3 and TRBJ2-1; TRBD2 matches 8 bases. The length of the CDR3 is 14 residues. V shed 5 bases, J shed 2 bases, and the junction held 2 bases outside the gene matches. Germline loops: CDR1 SGHTA, CDR2 FQGTGA. In DNA form, the CDR3 reads TGTGCCAGCAGCGAAGCGGGGGCCTACAATGAGCAGTTCTTC. It codes for CASSEAGAYNEQFF.

Only a few counts were recorded for this clonotype. This chain connects TRBV20-1 to TRBJ2-3; either TRBD1 or TRBD2 may fit D (6 bases each). From germline, CDR1 is DFQATT and CDR2 SNEGSKA (reference sequence). The CDR3 has 14 amino acids. Trimming removed 6 bases from V and 3 bases from J, with 16 bases in between. The CDR3 is CSANPGGGTDTQYF. CDR3 coding DNA: TGCAGTGCCAACCCTGGAGGGGGGACAGATACGCAGTATTTT.

This clonotype has a handful of counts. The chain employs TRBV19 and TRBJ2-1; D gene unclear. The CDR3 totals 11 residues. Germline V CDR1 and CDR2: LNHDA, SQIVND (reference sequence). Deletions cut 10 bases from V and 2 bases from J, with 6 bases between. The CDR3 loop reads CATSTYNEQFF. The CDR3 DNA reads TGTGCCACCTCAACCTACAATGAGCAGTTCTTC.

The sample holds many counts of this clonotype. The chain links TRBV11-2 to TRBJ2-1, with D perhaps being TRBD1 or TRBD2 (6 bases each). CDR3 length: 14 residues. V lost 4 bases to trimming and J lost 9 bases, with 16 bases between them. Germline assignment: CDR1 SGHAT and CDR2 FQNNGV. The DNA for the CDR3 is TGTGCCAGCAGCTCCCCTTTGGAGGGGGGTGAGCAGTTCTTC. Protein product: CASSSPLEGGEQFF.

Regarding this clonotype: The junction shows a germline mismatch at one end, possibly a read error. The gene calls are TRBV15 and TRBJ1-6; no definite D call. This CDR3 comprises 13 residues. Germline CDR1 is LNHNV and CDR2 is YYDKDF (reference sequence). DNA of the CDR3: TGTGCCACCAGCAGAGGAGGAGAATCACCCCTGCACTTT. It specifies CATSRGGESPLHF.

This clonotype was seen only a few times. This chain connects TRBV28 to TRBJ2-6, with D perhaps TRBD1 (6 bases). The CDR3 spans 14 residues. The ends were cut back, 3 bases at V and 4 bases at J, with 7 bases in the middle. Germline loops: CDR1 MDHEN, CDR2 SYDVKM. The CDR3 protein is CASSLGTGANVLTF. CDR3 DNA: TGTGCCAGCAGTTTGGGGACAGGGGCCAACGTCCTGACTTTC.

The sample holds many counts of this clonotype. The CDR3 protein is CASSSQGTSADTQYF. As DNA, the CDR3 is TGTGCCAGCAGCTCACAAGGGACTAGCGCAGATACGCAGTATTTT. The chain uses TRBV5-6 and TRBJ2-3; 10 bases are shared with TRBD2. The CDR3 length is 15 residues. The trim removed 3 bases at V and 4 bases at J, leaving 5 bases unmatched. Germline V gene lookup returns CDR1 SGHDT and CDR2 YYEEEE.